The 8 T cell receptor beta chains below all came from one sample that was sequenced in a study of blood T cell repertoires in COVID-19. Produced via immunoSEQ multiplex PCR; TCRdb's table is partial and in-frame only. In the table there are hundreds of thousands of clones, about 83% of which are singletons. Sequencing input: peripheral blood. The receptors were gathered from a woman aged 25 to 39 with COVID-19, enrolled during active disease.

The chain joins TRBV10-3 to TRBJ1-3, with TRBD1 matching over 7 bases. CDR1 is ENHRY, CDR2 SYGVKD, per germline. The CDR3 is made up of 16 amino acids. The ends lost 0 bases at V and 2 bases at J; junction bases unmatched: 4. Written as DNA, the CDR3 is TGTGCCATCAGTGAGTCGATAGACAGGGCTGGAAACACCATATATTTT. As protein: CAISESIDRAGNTIYF.

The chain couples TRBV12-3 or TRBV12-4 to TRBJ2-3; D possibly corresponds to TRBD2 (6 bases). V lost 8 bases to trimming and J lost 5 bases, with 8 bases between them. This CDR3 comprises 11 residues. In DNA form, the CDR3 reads TGTGCCAGCCGGAGGGAAGATACGCAGTATTTT. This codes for CASRREDTQYF.

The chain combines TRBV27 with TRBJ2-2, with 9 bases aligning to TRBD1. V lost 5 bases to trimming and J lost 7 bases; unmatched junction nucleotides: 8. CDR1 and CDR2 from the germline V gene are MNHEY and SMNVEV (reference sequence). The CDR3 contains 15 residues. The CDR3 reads CASSGDRDMIGELFF. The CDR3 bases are TGTGCCAGCAGTGGGGACAGGGATATGATCGGGGAGCTGTTTTTT.

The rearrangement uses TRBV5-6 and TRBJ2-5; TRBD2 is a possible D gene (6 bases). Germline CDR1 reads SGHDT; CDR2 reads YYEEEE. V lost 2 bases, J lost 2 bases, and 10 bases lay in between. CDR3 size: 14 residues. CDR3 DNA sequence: TGTGCCAGCAGCTTATCGGGGGTTCAAGAGACCCAGTACTTC. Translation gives CASSLSGVQETQYF.

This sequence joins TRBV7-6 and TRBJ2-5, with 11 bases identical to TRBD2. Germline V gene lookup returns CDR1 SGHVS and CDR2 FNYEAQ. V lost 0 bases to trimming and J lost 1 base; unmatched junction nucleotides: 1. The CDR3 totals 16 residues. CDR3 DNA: TGTGCCAGCAGCTTAGCCCTAGCGGGGGGCCAAGAGACCCAGTACTTC. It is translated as CASSLALAGGQETQYF.

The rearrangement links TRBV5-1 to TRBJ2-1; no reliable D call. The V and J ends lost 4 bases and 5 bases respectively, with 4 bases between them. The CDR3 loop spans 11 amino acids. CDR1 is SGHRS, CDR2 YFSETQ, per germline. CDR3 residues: CASSRDNEQFF. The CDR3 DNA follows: TGCGCCAGCAGCCGGGACAATGAGCAGTTCTTC.

In DNA form, the CDR3 reads TGTGCCAGCAGCCAAAGACCTAGCAGGACCCCGGGAAATGAGCAGTTCTTC. It is translated as CASSQRPSRTPGNEQFF. V usage is TRBV7-2 and J usage is TRBJ2-1, with D perhaps TRBD2 (5 bases). V was cut by 5 bases and J by 7 bases, with 24 bases left in between. Germline V gives CDR1 SGHTA, CDR2 FQGNSA. The CDR3 length is 17 residues.

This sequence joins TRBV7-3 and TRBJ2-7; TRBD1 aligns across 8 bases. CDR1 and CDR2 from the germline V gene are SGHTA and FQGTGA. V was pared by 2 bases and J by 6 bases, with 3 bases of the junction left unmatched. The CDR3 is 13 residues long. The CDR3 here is CASSLQDRAEQYF. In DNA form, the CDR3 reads TGTGCCAGCAGCTTACAGGACAGGGCCGAGCAGTACTTC.